This T cell receptor beta chain was retrieved from a study of OX40 agonist ivuxolimab in advanced cancers. About the research overall: Melanoma, hepatocellular carcinoma, head and neck or renal cell cancer occurred in dose-escalation patients. General study findings and limits: Both blood CD4+ and CD8+ T cells showed clonal growth by week 6 at 0.1 to 3.0 mg/kg. CD8+ T cells showed, on average, more clonal expansion than CD4+ cells.

The junction had 12 bases not matched to a gene; V was cut back by 7 bases and J by 4 bases. Per the germline V gene, CDR1 is MNHEY and CDR2 is SMNVEV (reference sequence). The CDR3 consists of 15 residues. Individuals having autoimmune disease history or systemic immunosuppression were not enrolled. Profiled with immunoSEQ multiplex PCR; TCRdb holds only in-frame clones, not every one. The table records under 25,000 clones, 70% to 90% of them present only once. Note on this clone: Its matching antigen is unknown.

The sequencing used CD4+ or CD8+ T cells sorted from blood, collected in a trial of the OX40 agonist ivuxolimab. The origin of this receptor is an adult with an advanced solid tumor such as melanoma, head and neck, liver or kidney cancer. The chain links TRBV27 to TRBJ1-1; 7 bases align to TRBD1. The DNA of the CDR3 is TGTGCCAGCATCCCCTTGGGACAGTTGAGCACTGAAGCTTTCTTT. Its protein is CASIPLGQLSTEAFF.